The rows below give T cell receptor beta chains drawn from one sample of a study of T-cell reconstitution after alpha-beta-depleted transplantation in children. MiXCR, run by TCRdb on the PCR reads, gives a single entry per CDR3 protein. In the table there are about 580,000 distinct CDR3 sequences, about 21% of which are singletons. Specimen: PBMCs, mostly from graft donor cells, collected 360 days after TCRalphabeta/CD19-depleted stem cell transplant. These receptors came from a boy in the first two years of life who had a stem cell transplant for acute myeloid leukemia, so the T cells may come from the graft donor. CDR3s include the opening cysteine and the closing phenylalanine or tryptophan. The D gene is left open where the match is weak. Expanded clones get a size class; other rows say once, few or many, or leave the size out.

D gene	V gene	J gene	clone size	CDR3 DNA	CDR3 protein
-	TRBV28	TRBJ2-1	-	TGTGCCAGCAGTTTGTCCAACGGTCCAAATGAGCAGTTCTTC	CASSLSNGPNEQFF
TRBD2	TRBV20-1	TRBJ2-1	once	TGCAGTGCTACCCAGCCTAGCGGGGCTTACAATGAGCAGTTCTTC	CSATQPSGAYNEQFF
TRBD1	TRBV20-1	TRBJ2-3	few	TGCAGTGCTAGAGACCGTAAGGGGGCATACCCAGATACGCAGTATTTT	CSARDRKGAYPDTQYF
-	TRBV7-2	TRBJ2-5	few	TGTGCCAGCAGCCTTTCACCAGGGATAGAGACCCAGTACTTC	CASSLSPGIETQYF
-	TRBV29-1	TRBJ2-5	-	TGCAGCGTTGGGGCCCCCACGGGGACCCAGTACTTC	CSVGAPTGTQYF
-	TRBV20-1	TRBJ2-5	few	TGCAGTGCTAGACTGTCGGGTCCATGGATGGGAGAGACCCAGTACTTC	CSARLSGPWMGETQYF
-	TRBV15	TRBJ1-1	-	TGTGCCACCAGCAGAACCCGGGGGGAAAGACAGGCGAGGACTGAAGCTTTCTTT	CATSRTRGERQARTEAFF
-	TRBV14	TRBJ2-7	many	TGTGCCAGCAGCCAAGAGACACTCTCATCCTACGAGCAGTACTTC	CASSQETLSSYEQYF
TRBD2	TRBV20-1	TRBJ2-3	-	TGCAGTGCTACTCCCCCGGGACTAGCGGGGCCAGATACGCAGTATTTT	CSATPPGLAGPDTQYF
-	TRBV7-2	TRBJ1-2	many	TGTGCCAGCAGCCCTATGCAACTCGGGCCAGGAGGCTACACCTTC	CASSPMQLGPGGYTF
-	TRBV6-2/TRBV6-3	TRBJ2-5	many	TGTGCCAGCAGCCTCCCAAGAGATGGGGCGGCGACCCAGTACTTC	CASSLPRDGAATQYF
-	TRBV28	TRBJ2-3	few	TGTGCCATCCGGGGGGCGGGAAGCACAGATACGCAGTATTTT	CAIRGAGSTDTQYF
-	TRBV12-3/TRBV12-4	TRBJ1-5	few	TGTGCCACTACTTTCGACAGTTTCAATCAGCCCCAGCATTTT	CATTFDSFNQPQHF
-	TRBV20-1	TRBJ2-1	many	TGCAGTGCCAAGACCCAATTCAATGAGCAGTTCTTC	CSAKTQFNEQFF
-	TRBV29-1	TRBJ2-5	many	TGCAGCGTTGAGAGCGCCCAAGAGACCCAGTACTTC	CSVESAQETQYF
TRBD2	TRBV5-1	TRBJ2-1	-	TGCGCCAGCAGCTTAACTAGCGGGGGGGTGAAAAATGAGCAGTTCTTC	CASSLTSGGVKNEQFF
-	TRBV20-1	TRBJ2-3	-	TGCAGTGCTAGTGATTTTCGGGGGGCCACAGATACGCAGTATTTT	CSASDFRGATDTQYF
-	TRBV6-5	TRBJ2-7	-	TGTGCCAGCAGTTACTCCGGAATTGGTTTGGACGAGCAGTACTTC	CASSYSGIGLDEQYF
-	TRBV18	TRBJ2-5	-	TGTGCCAGCTCACCACTCGACATACAAGAGACCCAGTACTTC	CASSPLDIQETQYF
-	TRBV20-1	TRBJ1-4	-	TGCAGTGCTACCGGGGATAATGAAAAACTGTTTTTT	CSATGDNEKLFF
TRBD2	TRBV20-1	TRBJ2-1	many	TGCAGTGCTAGAGATCGAAGAGGGACTAGCCCTTACAATGAGCAGTTCTTC	CSARDRRGTSPYNEQFF
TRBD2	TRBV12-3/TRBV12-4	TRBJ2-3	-	TGTGCCAGCAGCCGCGGAGGGAGCGGGGGGGGAGATACGCAGTATTTT	CASSRGGSGGGDTQYF
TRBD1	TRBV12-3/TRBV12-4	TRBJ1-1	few	TGTGCCAGCAGCAGGGGACAGTTGATGAACACTGAAGCTTTCTTT	CASSRGQLMNTEAFF
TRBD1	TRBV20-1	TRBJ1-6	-	TGCAGTGCTAGAGCTACCCCGACAGGGGGCGAGTATAATTCACCCCTCCACTTT	CSARATPTGGEYNSPLHF
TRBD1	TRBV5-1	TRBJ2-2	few	TGCGCCAGCAGTTCCGACCAGGGGGTTCCCGGGGAGCTGTTTTTT	CASSSDQGVPGELFF
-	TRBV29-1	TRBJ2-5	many	TGCAGCGTTGACAGGGCAGAGACCCAGTACTTC	CSVDRAETQYF
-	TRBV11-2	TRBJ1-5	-	TGTGCCAGCAGCTTAGACGTCTTTCAGCCCCAGCATTTT	CASSLDVFQPQHF
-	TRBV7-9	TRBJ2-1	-	TGTGCCAGCAGCTTGGGGGCCTCGCCTCGGACCTCCTACGGATTCTTC	CASSLGASPRTSYGFF
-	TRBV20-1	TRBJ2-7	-	TGCAGTGCTACGATCACCGTCGACGGCTACGAGCAGTACTTC	CSATITVDGYEQYF
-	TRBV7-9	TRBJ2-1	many	TGTGCCAGCACCCGACCGGTAGGGTTCTCCTACAATGAGCAGTTCTTC	CASTRPVGFSYNEQFF
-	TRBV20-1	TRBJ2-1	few	TGCAGTGCTAGTCAAGGGGGAGTTGTGAATGAGCAGTTCTTC	CSASQGGVVNEQFF
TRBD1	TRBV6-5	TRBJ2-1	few	TGTGCCAGCAGTTACGGAGGCGACAGGGCCCCCTACAATGAGCAGTTCTTC	CASSYGGDRAPYNEQFF
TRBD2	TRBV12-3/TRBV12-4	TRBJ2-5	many	TGTGCCAGCAGTTTTCCCTATGGGAGGGGCCAAGAGACCCAGTACTTC	CASSFPYGRGQETQYF
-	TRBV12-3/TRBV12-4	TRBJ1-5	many	TGTGCCAGCGGAATTGGGCCAGGGGGCAATCAGCCCCAGCATTTT	CASGIGPGGNQPQHF
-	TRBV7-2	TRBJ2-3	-	TGTGCCAGCAGCTTAGGGGACGGCGGGTGGGATACGCAGTATTTT	CASSLGDGGWDTQYF
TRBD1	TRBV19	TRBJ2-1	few	TGTGCCAGTAGTATCCCACAGGGGGGAAGGAATGAGCAGTTCTTC	CASSIPQGGRNEQFF
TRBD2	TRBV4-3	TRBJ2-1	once	TGCGCCAGCAGCCAAGATTCTAGCGGGGGGGCTAATGAGCAGTTCTTC	CASSQDSSGGANEQFF
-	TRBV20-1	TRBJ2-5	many	TGCAGTGCTGACCGGGACGGTCAAGAGACCCAGTACTTC	CSADRDGQETQYF
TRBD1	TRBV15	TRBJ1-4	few	TGTGCCACCAGCAGAGGGACAGGGATTGAGGAAAAACTGTTTTTT	CATSRGTGIEEKLFF
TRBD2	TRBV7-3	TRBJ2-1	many	TGTGCCAGCAGCCGAGGGCGGGGGGGCGGCAATGAGCAGTTCTTC	CASSRGRGGGNEQFF
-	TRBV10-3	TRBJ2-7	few	TGTGCCATCAGTGAGCAGGGCATCAGCGAGCAGTACTTC	CAISEQGISEQYF
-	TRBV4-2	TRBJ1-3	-	TGTGCCAGCAGCCAAGTTTTAGGGGGCTCTGGAAACACCATATATTTT	CASSQVLGGSGNTIYF
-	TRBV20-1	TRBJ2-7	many	TGCAGTGCTAAGTTCTTTGAGGGAACCTACGAGCAGTACTTC	CSAKFFEGTYEQYF
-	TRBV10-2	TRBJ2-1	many	TGCGCCAGCAGTGGGGGGCCCGACAATGAGCAGTTCTTC	CASSGGPDNEQFF
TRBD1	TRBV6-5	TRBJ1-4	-	TGTGCCAGCAGTTACTCCCCGGGACAGGGGGTTAATGAAAAACTGTTTTTT	CASSYSPGQGVNEKLFF
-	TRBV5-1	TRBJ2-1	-	TGCGCCAGCAGCTTGTTGGACGGAGCCTACAATGAGCAGTTCTTC	CASSLLDGAYNEQFF
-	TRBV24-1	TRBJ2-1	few	TGTGCCACCAGTGACCACCCGGTTCGATCCTGGGAGCAGTTCTTC	CATSDHPVRSWEQFF
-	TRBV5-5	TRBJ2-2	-	TGTGCCAGCAGCTTGCACGGGACGGCGAACACCGGGGAGCTGTTTTTT	CASSLHGTANTGELFF
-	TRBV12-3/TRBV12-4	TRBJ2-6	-	TGTGCCAGCAGTTTAGGGATTGGGCGGCAGAGCTCTGGGGCCAACGTCCTGACTTTC	CASSLGIGRQSSGANVLTF
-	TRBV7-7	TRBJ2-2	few	TGTGCCAGCAGTCTTATAGGAACGACCGGGGAGCTGTTTTTT	CASSLIGTTGELFF
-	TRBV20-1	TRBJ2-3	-	TGCAGTGCCCCGACCGACAGCCCAGATACGCAGTATTTT	CSAPTDSPDTQYF
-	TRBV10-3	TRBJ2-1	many	TGTGCCACCCTGGACCCCCCCGGTGGGAATGAGCAGTTCTTC	CATLDPPGGNEQFF
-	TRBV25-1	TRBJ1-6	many	TGTGCCAGCACGGCAGGCCAAGGGAATTCACCCCTCCACTTT	CASTAGQGNSPLHF
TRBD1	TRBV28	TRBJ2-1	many	TGTGCCAGCCAGACAGGGGCAATGAATGAGCAGTTCTTC	CASQTGAMNEQFF